Listed below are T cell receptor beta chains from one sample, sequenced in a study of long-term antiretroviral therapy in people with HIV. Method: immunoSEQ multiplex PCR; TCRdb's copy keeps in-frame clones and lacks some. This sample has 30,000 or so clones, with roughly 88% found just once. The sequenced sample was unsorted PBMCs, obtained 0.5 years after starting antiretroviral therapy. These receptors all come from a woman between 18 and 29 years old with HIV. The CDR3 runs from the conserved cysteine through the conserved F or W. D genes are given only for firm matches. Some rows have no size entry. The others give once, few or many, or a class for an expanded clone.

TRBJ2-6	once	TRBV7-9	-	CASSPPGQLSGANVLTF	TGTGCCAGCAGCCCCCCCGGGCAGCTCTCTGGGGCCAACGTCCTGACTTTC
TRBJ1-5	-	TRBV5-5	-	CASSSGGQPQHF	TGTGCCAGCAGCTCCGGGGGTCAGCCCCAGCATTTT
TRBJ2-3	-	TRBV5-1	-	CASSLERSSTDTQYF	TGCGCCAGCAGCTTGGAACGTTCTAGCACAGATACGCAGTATTTT
TRBJ2-1	-	TRBV27	-	CASSFGGLSYNEQFF	TGTGCCAGCAGTTTTGGGGGGCTCTCCTACAATGAGCAGTTCTTC
TRBJ2-7	-	TRBV11-2	-	CASSSTYEQYF	TGTGCCAGCAGCTCAACCTACGAGCAGTACTTC
TRBJ2-7	-	TRBV14	-	CASSPHRDGTYEQYF	TGTGCCAGCAGCCCACACCGGGACGGAACCTACGAGCAGTACTTC
TRBJ2-7	few	TRBV7-2	TRBD1	CASSLHQGAYEQYF	TGTGCCAGCAGCTTACATCAGGGGGCGTACGAGCAGTACTTC
TRBJ1-5	-	TRBV7-2	TRBD1	CASSLTGGVNQPQHF	TGTGCCAGCAGCTTAACAGGGGGCGTCAATCAGCCCCAGCATTTT
TRBJ1-5	-	TRBV6-1	-	CASSVRLGQPQHF	TGTGCCAGCAGTGTTCGCCTGGGGCAGCCCCAGCATTTT
TRBJ2-2	-	TRBV4-3	-	CASSHFRGGKTGELFF	TGCGCCAGCAGCCATTTCAGGGGAGGAAAAACCGGGGAGCTGTTTTTT
TRBJ1-3	-	TRBV19	TRBD1	CASSIPGTDFFSGNTIYF	TGTGCCAGTAGTATTCCCGGGACAGACTTCTTCTCTGGAAACACCATATATTTT
TRBJ1-5	-	TRBV6-1	-	CASSERGRVNQPQHF	TGTGCCAGCAGTGAAAGGGGCAGGGTAAACCAGCCCCAGCATTTT
TRBJ2-7	-	TRBV28	-	CASSLRGPLLGQYF	TGTGCCAGCAGTTTAAGGGGACCCCTTCTGGGGCAGTACTTC
TRBJ2-5	-	TRBV28	TRBD1	CASSPLQGVIGTQYF	TGTGCCAGCAGTCCTCTGCAGGGGGTAATTGGGACCCAGTACTTC
TRBJ2-7	-	TRBV27	TRBD2	CASSLAGGPSEQYF	TGTGCCAGCAGTCTAGCGGGAGGGCCCTCCGAGCAGTACTTC
TRBJ1-2	-	TRBV19	TRBD1	CASRPGQEDYGYTF	TGTGCCAGTAGACCGGGACAGGAAGATTATGGCTACACCTTC
TRBJ1-5	-	TRBV18	-	CASSPSNQPQHF	TGTGCCAGCTCACCTAGCAATCAGCCCCAGCATTTT
TRBJ2-5	-	TRBV6-1	-	CASSEDQGGWETQYF	TGTGCCAGCAGTGAAGACCAGGGGGGGTGGGAGACCCAGTACTTC
TRBJ2-2	-	TRBV28	TRBD1	CASSLTGGPTNTGELFF	TGTGCCAGCAGTCTTACAGGGGGCCCCACGAACACCGGGGAGCTGTTTTTT
TRBJ2-5	-	TRBV28	-	CASSPAWSRRETQYF	TGTGCCAGCAGTCCCGCATGGAGCCGTCGGGAGACCCAGTACTTC
TRBJ2-7	-	TRBV19	TRBD1	CASSTTGGSYEQYF	TGTGCCAGTAGTACGACAGGGGGCTCCTACGAGCAGTACTTC
TRBJ2-2	once	TRBV27	-	CASRLGNTGEPFF	TGTGCCAGCAGGCTCGGGAACACCGGGGAGCCGTTTTTT
TRBJ2-2	few	TRBV27	-	CASSYGPNTGELFF	TGTGCCAGCAGTTACGGCCCAAACACCGGGGAGCTGTTTTTT
TRBJ1-5	-	TRBV6-5	-	CATGGPGPGNQPQHF	TGTGCCACCGGGGGTCCGGGTCCGGGCAATCAGCCCCAGCATTTT
TRBJ1-4	-	TRBV18	-	CASSPRRNEKLFF	TGTGCCAGCTCACCACGGCGTAATGAAAAACTGTTTTTT
TRBJ2-3	-	TRBV9	TRBD2	CASSVGASGRTDTQYF	TGTGCCAGCAGCGTAGGGGCTAGCGGGAGGACAGATACGCAGTATTTT
TRBJ2-7	-	TRBV7-2	-	CASSLSWSYEQYF	TGTGCCAGCAGCCTAAGTTGGTCCTACGAGCAGTACTTC
TRBJ1-1	-	TRBV11-2	-	CASSLTWRWNTEAFF	TGTGCCAGCAGCTTGACCTGGAGGTGGAACACTGAAGCTTTCTTT
TRBJ1-3	-	TRBV27	-	CASSPWRSSGNTIYF	TGTGCCAGCAGTCCGTGGAGGAGCTCTGGAAACACCATATATTTT
TRBJ2-5	-	TRBV4-3	-	CASSQDEGMEETQYF	TGCGCCAGCAGCCAAGATGAGGGGATGGAAGAGACCCAGTACTTC
TRBJ1-6	-	TRBV27	-	CASSHPEANSPLHF	TGTGCCAGCAGTCACCCGGAGGCTAATTCACCCCTCCACTTT
TRBJ2-5	-	TRBV5-6	TRBD1	CASSLGQGAWTQYF	TGTGCCAGCAGCTTGGGCCAGGGGGCATGGACCCAGTACTTC
TRBJ2-7	-	TRBV7-8	-	CASSPSRGHSLHEQYF	TGTGCCAGCAGCCCGTCCAGGGGACACTCCCTACACGAGCAGTACTTC
TRBJ2-6	-	TRBV28	-	CASSGSHGSGANVLTF	TGTGCCAGCAGTGGGAGCCACGGCTCTGGGGCCAACGTCCTGACTTTC
TRBJ2-7	-	TRBV27	TRBD2	CASSPRGGAFHEQYF	TGTGCCAGCAGTCCCCGGGGGGGCGCTTTCCACGAGCAGTACTTC
TRBJ1-2	-	TRBV6-6	-	CASSGSSGRGVYGYTF	TGTGCCAGCAGTGGATCCTCGGGCAGAGGGGTCTATGGCTACACCTTC
TRBJ2-2	once	TRBV7-3	-	CASSLNGRDGTGELFF	TGTGCCAGCAGCTTAAACGGACGGGATGGCACCGGGGAGCTGTTTTTT
TRBJ2-7	-	TRBV21-1	-	CASSKAYLEQYF	TGTGCCAGCAGCAAAGCGTACCTCGAGCAGTACTTC
TRBJ2-1	-	TRBV5-1	-	CASSLDSNNEQFF	TGCGCCAGCAGCCTGGACAGCAACAATGAGCAGTTCTTC
TRBJ2-7	-	TRBV4-2	-	CASSQEEGVRGLPSNEQYF	TGTGCCAGCAGCCAAGAGGAAGGTGTACGGGGGCTCCCCTCCAACGAGCAGTACTTC
TRBJ2-1	-	TRBV6-6	TRBD2	CASSGLAVNEQFF	TGTGCCAGCAGTGGACTAGCGGTCAATGAGCAGTTCTTC
TRBJ2-1	-	TRBV21-1	-	CASSKIRSGFPFF	TGTGCCAGCAGCAAAATAAGGAGCGGGTTTCCGTTCTTC
TRBJ1-4	few	TRBV7-2	-	CASSLRGPGEKLFF	TGTGCCAGCAGCTTAAGAGGGCCGGGTGAAAAACTGTTTTTT
TRBJ1-4	-	TRBV7-9	-	CASSLEATNEKLFF	TGTGCCAGCAGCTTGGAAGCAACTAATGAAAAACTGTTTTTT
TRBJ1-1	medium-sized	TRBV19	TRBD1	CASRLGQAHGAFF	TGTGCCAGTAGATTAGGACAGGCCCATGGAGCTTTCTTT
TRBJ2-3	-	TRBV10-3	TRBD2	CAIRKTGTSGTDTQYF	TGTGCCATCAGGAAAACCGGGACTAGCGGCACAGATACGCAGTATTTT
TRBJ1-1	-	TRBV10-3	TRBD1	CAIQNRGSNTEAFF	TGTGCCATCCAGAACAGGGGATCGAACACTGAAGCTTTCTTT
TRBJ1-1	-	TRBV5-8	-	CASSLVSFRGGTEAFF	TGTGCCAGCAGCTTGGTGTCCTTCAGAGGTGGAACTGAAGCTTTCTTT
TRBJ2-7	-	TRBV6-5	TRBD2	CASSEREPSYEQYF	TGTGCCAGCAGTGAGCGGGAGCCTTCCTACGAGCAGTACTTC
TRBJ2-1	-	TRBV19	-	CASSKQGLTGKNYNEQFF	TGTGCCAGTAGTAAGCAGGGCCTTACAGGGAAAAACTACAATGAGCAGTTCTTC
TRBJ2-1	-	TRBV28	TRBD2	CASSLLGGRAREQFF	TGTGCCAGCAGTTTATTGGGCGGGAGGGCCCGGGAGCAGTTCTTC
TRBJ1-5	-	TRBV7-2	TRBD1	CASSFSDRASQPQHF	TGTGCCAGCAGCTTCTCGGACAGGGCTAGTCAGCCCCAGCATTTT